This T cell receptor (beta chain) was observed in a study of cytomegalovirus exposure and HLA in healthy donors. Germline CDR1 reads MGHDK; CDR2 reads SYGVNS. Losses at the gene ends were 2 bases for V and 8 bases for J; bases not matched to a gene: 9. The CDR3 is 16 amino acids. The sample holds one count of this clone. Researchers ran the PCR with 60 Vbeta and 13 Jbeta primers. TCRdb's copy holds only in-frame clones and misses some; the assay was immunoSEQ multiplex PCR. In the table there are 120,000 to 150,000 clones, around 77% of which are singletons. The origin of this receptor is a woman in her forties in good health and CMV-seropositive. V gene TRBV25-1 combines with J gene TRBJ1-4, with 9 bases identical to TRBD1. Input material: PBMCs. The CDR3 DNA sequence: TGTGCCAGCAGTGAACCGGGACAGGGTGCAAGGGAAAAACTGTTTTTT. Translated: CASSEPGQGAREKLFF.